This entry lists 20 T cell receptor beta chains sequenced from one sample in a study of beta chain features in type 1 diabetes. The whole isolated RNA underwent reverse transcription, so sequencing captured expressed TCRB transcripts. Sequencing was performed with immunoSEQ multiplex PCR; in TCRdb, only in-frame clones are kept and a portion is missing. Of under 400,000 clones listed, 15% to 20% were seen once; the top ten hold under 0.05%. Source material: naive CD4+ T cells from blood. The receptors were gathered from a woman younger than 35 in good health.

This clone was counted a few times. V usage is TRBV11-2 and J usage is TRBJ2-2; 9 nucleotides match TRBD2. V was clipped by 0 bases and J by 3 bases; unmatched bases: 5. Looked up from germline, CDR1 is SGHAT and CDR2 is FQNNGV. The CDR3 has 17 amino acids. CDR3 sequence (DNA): TGTGCCAGCAGCTTAGATAGCGGGAGCACGGACACCGGGGAGCTGTTTTTT. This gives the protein CASSLDSGSTDTGELFF.

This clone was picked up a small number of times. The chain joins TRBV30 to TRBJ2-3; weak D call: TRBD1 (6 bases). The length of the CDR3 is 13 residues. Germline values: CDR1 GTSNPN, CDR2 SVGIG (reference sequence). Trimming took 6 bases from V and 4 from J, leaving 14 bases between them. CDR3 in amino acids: CACTGQSSDTQYF. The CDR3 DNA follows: TGTGCCTGCACCGGACAGAGTTCAGATACGCAGTATTTT.

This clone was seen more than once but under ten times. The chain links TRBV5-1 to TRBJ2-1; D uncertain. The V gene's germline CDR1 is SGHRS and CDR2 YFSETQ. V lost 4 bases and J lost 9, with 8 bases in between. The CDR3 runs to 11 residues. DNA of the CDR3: TGCGCCAGCAGCCTAGAGATTGAGCAGTTCTTC. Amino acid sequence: CASSLEIEQFF.

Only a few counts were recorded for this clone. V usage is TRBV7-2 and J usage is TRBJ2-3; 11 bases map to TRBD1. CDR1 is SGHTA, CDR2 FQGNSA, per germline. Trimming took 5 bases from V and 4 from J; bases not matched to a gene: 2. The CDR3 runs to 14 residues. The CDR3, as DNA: TGTGCCAGCAGCAGGACAGGGGGCGCAGATACGCAGTATTTT. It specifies CASSRTGGADTQYF.

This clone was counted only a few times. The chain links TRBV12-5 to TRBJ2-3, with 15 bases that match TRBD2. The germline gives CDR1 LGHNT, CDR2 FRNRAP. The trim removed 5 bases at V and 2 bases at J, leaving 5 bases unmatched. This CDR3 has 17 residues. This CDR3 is CASGLGLAGGYTDTQYF. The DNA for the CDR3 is TGTGCTAGTGGTCTCGGACTAGCGGGGGGGTACACAGATACGCAGTATTTT.

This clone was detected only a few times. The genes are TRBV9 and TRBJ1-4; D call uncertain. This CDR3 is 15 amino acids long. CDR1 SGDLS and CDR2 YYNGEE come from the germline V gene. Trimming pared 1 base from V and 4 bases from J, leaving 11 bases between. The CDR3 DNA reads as TGTGCCAGCAGCGTACAAGAGGGCCTTAATGAAAAACTGTTTTTT. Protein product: CASSVQEGLNEKLFF. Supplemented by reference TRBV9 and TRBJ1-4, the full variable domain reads DSGVTQTPKHLITATGQRVTLRCSPRSGDLSVYWYQQSLDQGLQFLIQYYNGEERAKGNILERFSAQQFPDLHSELNLSSLELGDSALYFCASSVQEGLNEKLFFGSGTQLSVL.

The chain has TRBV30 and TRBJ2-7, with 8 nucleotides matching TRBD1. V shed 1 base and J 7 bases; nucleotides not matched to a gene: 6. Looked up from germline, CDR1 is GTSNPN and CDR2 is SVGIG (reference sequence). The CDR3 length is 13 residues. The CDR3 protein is CAWSGGQAGEQYF. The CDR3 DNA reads TGTGCCTGGAGTGGGGGACAGGCGGGGGAGCAGTACTTC.

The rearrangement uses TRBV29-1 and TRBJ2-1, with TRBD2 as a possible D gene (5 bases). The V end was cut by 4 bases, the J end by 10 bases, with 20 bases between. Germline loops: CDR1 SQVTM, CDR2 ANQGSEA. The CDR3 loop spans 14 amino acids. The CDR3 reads CSVVGLQTAREQFF. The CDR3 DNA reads TGCAGCGTTGTCGGACTCCAAACCGCCAGGGAGCAGTTCTTC.

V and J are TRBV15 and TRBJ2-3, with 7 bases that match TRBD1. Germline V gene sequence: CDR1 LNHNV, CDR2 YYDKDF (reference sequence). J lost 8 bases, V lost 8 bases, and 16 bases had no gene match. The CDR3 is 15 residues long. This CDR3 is CATGSVRGRKGTQYF. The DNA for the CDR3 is TGTGCCACCGGATCTGTCAGGGGGAGAAAGGGTACGCAGTATTTT.

CDR3 region: CASRFSGGRGTEAFF. CDR3 in DNA: TGTGCCAGCAGATTTTCTGGGGGCCGGGGTACTGAAGCTTTCTTT. The chain joins TRBV7-2 to TRBJ1-1; maybe TRBD1 (6 bases). The CDR3 length is 15 residues. The V gene lost 6 bases and the J gene lost 5 bases, with 19 bases spanning the gap. Germline V gene data show CDR1 as SGHTA and CDR2 as FQGNSA.

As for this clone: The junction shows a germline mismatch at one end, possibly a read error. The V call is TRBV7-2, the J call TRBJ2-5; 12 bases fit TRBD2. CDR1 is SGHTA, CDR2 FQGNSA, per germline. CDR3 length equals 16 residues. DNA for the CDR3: TGTGCCAGCAGCTTAGCGCTAACTAGCGGGGGGCGGACTGCGAACTTC. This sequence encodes CASSLALTSGGRTANF.

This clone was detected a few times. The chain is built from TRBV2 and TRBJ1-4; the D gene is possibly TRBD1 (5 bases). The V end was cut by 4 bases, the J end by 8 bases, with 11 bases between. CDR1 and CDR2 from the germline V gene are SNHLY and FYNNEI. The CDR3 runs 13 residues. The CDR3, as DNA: TGTGCCAGCAGTGTTGCAGGGTACGAAAAACTGTTTTTT. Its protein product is CASSVAGYEKLFF.

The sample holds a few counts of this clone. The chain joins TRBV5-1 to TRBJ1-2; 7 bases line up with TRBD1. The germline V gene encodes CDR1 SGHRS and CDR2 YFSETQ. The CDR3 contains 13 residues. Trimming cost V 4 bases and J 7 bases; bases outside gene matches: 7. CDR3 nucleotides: TGCGCCAGCAGCCCGACAGGGACTAGTGGCTACACCTTC. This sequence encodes CASSPTGTSGYTF.

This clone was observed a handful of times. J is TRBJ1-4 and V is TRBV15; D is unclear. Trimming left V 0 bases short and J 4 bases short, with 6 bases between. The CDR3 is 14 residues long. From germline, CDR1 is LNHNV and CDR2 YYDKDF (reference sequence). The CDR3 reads CATSRDLSNEKLFF. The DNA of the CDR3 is TGTGCCACCAGCAGAGATCTCAGTAATGAAAAACTGTTTTTT.

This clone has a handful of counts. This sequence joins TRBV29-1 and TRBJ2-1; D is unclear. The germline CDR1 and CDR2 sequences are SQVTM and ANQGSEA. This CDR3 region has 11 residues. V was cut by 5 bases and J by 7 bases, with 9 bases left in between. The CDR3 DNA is TGCAGCGTTTCCGGCAGGAATGAGCAGTTCTTC. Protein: CSVSGRNEQFF.

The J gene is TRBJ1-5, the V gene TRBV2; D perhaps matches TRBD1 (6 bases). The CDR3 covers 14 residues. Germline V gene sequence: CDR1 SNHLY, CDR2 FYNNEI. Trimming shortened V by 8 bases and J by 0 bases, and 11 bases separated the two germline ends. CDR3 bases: TGTGCCAGCCTGGACAGCGATAGCAATCAGCCCCAGCATTTT. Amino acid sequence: CASLDSDSNQPQHF.

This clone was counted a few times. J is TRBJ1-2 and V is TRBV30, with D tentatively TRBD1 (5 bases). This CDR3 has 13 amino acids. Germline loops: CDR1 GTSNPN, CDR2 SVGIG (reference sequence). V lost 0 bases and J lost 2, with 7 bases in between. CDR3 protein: CAWSVRQNYGYTF. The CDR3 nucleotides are TGTGCCTGGAGTGTACGACAGAACTATGGCTACACCTTC.

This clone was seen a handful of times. The CDR3 region has the DNA TGCGCCAGCAGCCGCTTGGGACTAGCGGGGAATGAGCAGTTCTTC. Protein product: CASSRLGLAGNEQFF. The chain employs TRBV4-1 and TRBJ2-1; 13 bases map to TRBD2. J gave up 7 bases and V 4 bases, and 4 bases lay outside the gene matches. This CDR3 comprises 15 residues. Germline V lookup: CDR1 MGHRA, CDR2 YSYEKL.

Here the CDR3 DNA reads TGTGCCAGCAGCGCGACAGGGGCGCGCACTGAAGCTTTCTTT. Translating gives CASSATGARTEAFF. The chain recombines TRBV6-5 with TRBJ1-1; 8 nucleotides align to TRBD1. V was clipped by 6 bases and J by 4 bases; unmatched bases: 7. Per the germline V gene, CDR1 is MNHEY and CDR2 is SVGAGI. The CDR3 is 14 amino acids.

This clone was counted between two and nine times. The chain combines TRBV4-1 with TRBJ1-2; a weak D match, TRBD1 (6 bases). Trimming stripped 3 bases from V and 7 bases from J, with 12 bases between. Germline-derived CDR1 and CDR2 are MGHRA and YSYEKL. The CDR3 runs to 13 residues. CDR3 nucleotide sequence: TGCGCCAGCAGCCAGACAGGACTGGCTGGCTACACCTTC. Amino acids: CASSQTGLAGYTF.